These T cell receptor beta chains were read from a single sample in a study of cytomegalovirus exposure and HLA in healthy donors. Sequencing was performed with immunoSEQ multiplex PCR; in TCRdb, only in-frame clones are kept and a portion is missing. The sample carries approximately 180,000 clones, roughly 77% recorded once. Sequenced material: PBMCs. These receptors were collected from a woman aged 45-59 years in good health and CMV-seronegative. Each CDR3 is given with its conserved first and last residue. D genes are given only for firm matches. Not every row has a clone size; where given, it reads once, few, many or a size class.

cdr3_nt: TGTGCCAGTAGCCCGCCCCCCCCGGGACAGAACACTGAAGCTTTCTTT
cdr3_aa: CASSPPPPGQNTEAFF
clone_size: once
v_call: TRBV19
d_call: .
j_call: TRBJ1-1

cdr3_nt: TGTGCCAGCAGCTTCACCCAGGCCTACGAGCAGTACTTC
cdr3_aa: CASSFTQAYEQYF
clone_size: .
v_call: TRBV7-9
d_call: .
j_call: TRBJ2-7

cdr3_nt: TGCCCCTCACCCCAGGGTGTATCGGTCAGGGGAGCCTACGAGCAGTACTTC
cdr3_aa: CPSPQGVSVRGAYEQYF
clone_size: .
v_call: TRBV10-1
d_call: .
j_call: TRBJ2-7

cdr3_nt: TGTGCCAGCAGCTCCAGGGACAGGGGGGACTATGGCTACACCTTC
cdr3_aa: CASSSRDRGDYGYTF
clone_size: .
v_call: TRBV5-4
d_call: TRBD1
j_call: TRBJ1-2

cdr3_nt: TGTGCCAGCAGTGCCCGGACCGGGACTAGCGGGGGCAGAAACACCGGGGAGCTGTTTTTT
cdr3_aa: CASSARTGTSGGRNTGELFF
clone_size: .
v_call: TRBV2
d_call: TRBD2
j_call: TRBJ2-2

cdr3_nt: TGTGCCAGCTCACCACAGCTGGGAAACACCATATATTTT
cdr3_aa: CASSPQLGNTIYF
clone_size: few
v_call: TRBV18
d_call: .
j_call: TRBJ1-3

cdr3_nt: TGTGCCAGTAGTCTCGAGCGGGGGGGAGCTTACGAGCAGTACTTC
cdr3_aa: CASSLERGGAYEQYF
clone_size: .
v_call: TRBV19
d_call: TRBD2
j_call: TRBJ2-7

cdr3_nt: TGCGCCAGCAGCTTTGGACAGTTGAACACTGAAGCTTTCTTT
cdr3_aa: CASSFGQLNTEAFF
clone_size: .
v_call: TRBV5-1
d_call: .
j_call: TRBJ1-1

cdr3_nt: TGTGCCAGCAGCACCCGACAGGGTAATACTAGAACAGATACGCAGTATTTT
cdr3_aa: CASSTRQGNTRTDTQYF
clone_size: .
v_call: TRBV9
d_call: TRBD1
j_call: TRBJ2-3

cdr3_nt: TGTGCCATCAGTGATCACAGCCGTTTGGGCACTGAAGCTTTCTTT
cdr3_aa: CAISDHSRLGTEAFF
clone_size: .
v_call: TRBV10-3
d_call: .
j_call: TRBJ1-1

cdr3_nt: TGTGCCAGCAGCTTTGATATCAGGTCGCACGAGCAGTACTTC
cdr3_aa: CASSFDIRSHEQYF
clone_size: once
v_call: TRBV7-2
d_call: .
j_call: TRBJ2-7

cdr3_nt: TGCAGCGTTGTGCCAGGGTCGGAGACTGAAGCTTTCTTT
cdr3_aa: CSVVPGSETEAFF
clone_size: many
v_call: TRBV29-1
d_call: .
j_call: TRBJ1-1

cdr3_nt: TGTGCCAGCAGTGTTAGGTACTACTCCTACAATGAGCAGTTCTTC
cdr3_aa: CASSVRYYSYNEQFF
clone_size: .
v_call: TRBV2
d_call: .
j_call: TRBJ2-1

cdr3_nt: TGTGCCATCGGAGACAGGCCATACGAGCAGTACTTC
cdr3_aa: CAIGDRPYEQYF
clone_size: .
v_call: TRBV10-3
d_call: .
j_call: TRBJ2-7

cdr3_nt: TGTGCCAGCAGCTCACGGCCCCAGAGGGCTGAGACCCAGTACTTC
cdr3_aa: CASSSRPQRAETQYF
clone_size: few
v_call: TRBV5-6
d_call: .
j_call: TRBJ2-5

cdr3_nt: TGTGCCACCATTGGACAGGGGACGAATGAGCAGTTCTTC
cdr3_aa: CATIGQGTNEQFF
clone_size: .
v_call: TRBV19
d_call: TRBD1
j_call: TRBJ2-1

cdr3_nt: TGTGCCAGCAGTGAAACCTTAGTAGCCAAAAACATTCAGTACTTC
cdr3_aa: CASSETLVAKNIQYF
clone_size: .
v_call: TRBV6-1
d_call: .
j_call: TRBJ2-4

cdr3_nt: TGTGCCAGCAGCTTAAAGGGCAGGGGGGCCTGGGAGACCCAGTACTTC
cdr3_aa: CASSLKGRGAWETQYF
clone_size: .
v_call: TRBV7-3
d_call: .
j_call: TRBJ2-5

cdr3_nt: TGCAGCGTGGCAAGGACTAGCTCCGGGGAGCTGTTTTTT
cdr3_aa: CSVARTSSGELFF
clone_size: .
v_call: TRBV29-1
d_call: TRBD2
j_call: TRBJ2-2

cdr3_nt: TGTGCCAGCCCGGGAGAGAACACCGGGGAGCTGTTTTTT
cdr3_aa: CASPGENTGELFF
clone_size: .
v_call: TRBV21-1
d_call: .
j_call: TRBJ2-2

cdr3_nt: TGTGCCAGCAGCCATAACAGGGCTAGCACAGATACGCAGTATTTT
cdr3_aa: CASSHNRASTDTQYF
clone_size: .
v_call: TRBV16
d_call: .
j_call: TRBJ2-3

cdr3_nt: TGTGCCGTCAACTTTCTAGCGGGGTACGAGCAGTACTTC
cdr3_aa: CAVNFLAGYEQYF
clone_size: .
v_call: TRBV2
d_call: TRBD2
j_call: TRBJ2-7

cdr3_nt: TGCGCCAGCAGCCAAGCACTAGCGGGGGGCAATGAGCAGTTCTTC
cdr3_aa: CASSQALAGGNEQFF
clone_size: .
v_call: TRBV4-3
d_call: TRBD2
j_call: TRBJ2-1

cdr3_nt: TGCAGCGTTGACAGGGTCGACTATGGCTACACCTTC
cdr3_aa: CSVDRVDYGYTF
clone_size: .
v_call: TRBV29-1
d_call: .
j_call: TRBJ1-2

cdr3_nt: TGTGCCAGCTCACCATCCCAGCGGGTGAACAATGAGCAGTTCTTC
cdr3_aa: CASSPSQRVNNEQFF
clone_size: .
v_call: TRBV18
d_call: .
j_call: TRBJ2-1

cdr3_nt: TGTGCCAGCAGCGAACTAGCGGGAGGGCCGCCCGGGGAGCTGTTTTTT
cdr3_aa: CASSELAGGPPGELFF
clone_size: .
v_call: TRBV9
d_call: TRBD2
j_call: TRBJ2-2

cdr3_nt: TGTGCCAGCAGCGTAGCTACTAGCTGGGGGGAGACCCAGTACTTC
cdr3_aa: CASSVATSWGETQYF
clone_size: .
v_call: TRBV9
d_call: .
j_call: TRBJ2-5

cdr3_nt: TGTGCCAGCAGCCTCCGGGGGTCTGGAAACACCATATATTTT
cdr3_aa: CASSLRGSGNTIYF
clone_size: .
v_call: TRBV7-8
d_call: .
j_call: TRBJ1-3

cdr3_nt: TGTGCCAGCCGGGGGGGATCGAACACCGGGGAGCTGTTTTTT
cdr3_aa: CASRGGSNTGELFF
clone_size: few
v_call: TRBV6-4
d_call: TRBD2
j_call: TRBJ2-2

cdr3_nt: TGTTCCAGCAGCTTAGAACAGTATAATTCACCCCTCCACTTT
cdr3_aa: CSSSLEQYNSPLHF
clone_size: .
v_call: TRBV7-9
d_call: .
j_call: TRBJ1-6

cdr3_nt: TGTGCCAGCAGTTTATTCGACGGACACCCCTCTGGGGCCAACGTCCTGACTTTC
cdr3_aa: CASSLFDGHPSGANVLTF
clone_size: .
v_call: TRBV28
d_call: .
j_call: TRBJ2-6

cdr3_nt: TGTGCCAGTAGTATAGAAGGGAGGGGTGAAGCTTTCTTT
cdr3_aa: CASSIEGRGEAFF
clone_size: .
v_call: TRBV19
d_call: .
j_call: TRBJ1-1

cdr3_nt: TGTGCCAGCAGTTTAGGACCCCTTTGGACGGTTGGGGAGGGAAACATTGAAGCTTTCTTT
cdr3_aa: CASSLGPLWTVGEGNIEAFF
clone_size: once
v_call: TRBV28
d_call: .
j_call: TRBJ1-1

cdr3_nt: TGTGCCAGCAGCTATCGGGATGCCTACGAGCAGTACTTC
cdr3_aa: CASSYRDAYEQYF
clone_size: .
v_call: TRBV14
d_call: .
j_call: TRBJ2-7

cdr3_nt: TGTGCCAGCAGTTTATTAATCGGTGAGCAGTTCTTC
cdr3_aa: CASSLLIGEQFF
clone_size: .
v_call: TRBV28
d_call: .
j_call: TRBJ2-1

cdr3_nt: TGTGCCAGCAGTTTGACAAGGGACAGACATACGCAGTATTTT
cdr3_aa: CASSLTRDRHTQYF
clone_size: .
v_call: TRBV6-6
d_call: TRBD1
j_call: TRBJ2-3

cdr3_nt: TGTGCCAGCGGGAGGACAGGGAGTCCCTACGAGCAGTACTTC
cdr3_aa: CASGRTGSPYEQYF
clone_size: .
v_call: TRBV25-1
d_call: TRBD1
j_call: TRBJ2-7

cdr3_nt: TGTGCCACCTTCAGGAATGAGCAGTTCTTC
cdr3_aa: CATFRNEQFF
clone_size: .
v_call: TRBV28
d_call: .
j_call: TRBJ2-1

cdr3_nt: TGTGCCAGCGGAGAACAGGGGGTCTATGGCTACACCTTC
cdr3_aa: CASGEQGVYGYTF
clone_size: .
v_call: TRBV2
d_call: TRBD1
j_call: TRBJ1-2

cdr3_nt: TGTGCCAGCAGCCCCTATGGCACAGATACGCAGTATTTT
cdr3_aa: CASSPYGTDTQYF
clone_size: .
v_call: TRBV7-3
d_call: .
j_call: TRBJ2-3

cdr3_nt: TGTGCCAGCAGCCCTCAGGGGGCGGGCGGGGAGCTGTTTTTT
cdr3_aa: CASSPQGAGGELFF
clone_size: .
v_call: TRBV5-4
d_call: TRBD1
j_call: TRBJ2-2

cdr3_nt: TGCGCCAGCAGCCAAACCGGGACTAGCTCTAGGCAGTACTTC
cdr3_aa: CASSQTGTSSRQYF
clone_size: .
v_call: TRBV4-3
d_call: TRBD2
j_call: TRBJ2-7

cdr3_nt: TGTGCCAGCAGCCAAGGACGATCGGGGTTCGGACAGTTCTTC
cdr3_aa: CASSQGRSGFGQFF
clone_size: .
v_call: TRBV14
d_call: .
j_call: TRBJ2-1

cdr3_nt: TGTGCCAGCAGCTTAACCCAGGCCTCCTACGAGCAGTACTTC
cdr3_aa: CASSLTQASYEQYF
clone_size: .
v_call: TRBV7-3
d_call: .
j_call: TRBJ2-7

cdr3_nt: TGTGCCAGCTCGTCCGGTAGAGGCATGAACACTGAAGCTTTCTTT
cdr3_aa: CASSSGRGMNTEAFF
clone_size: .
v_call: TRBV18
d_call: .
j_call: TRBJ1-1

cdr3_nt: TGTGCCAGCAGCCAGGGCTACAGGGCCGAGCAGTACTTC
cdr3_aa: CASSQGYRAEQYF
clone_size: .
v_call: TRBV13
d_call: .
j_call: TRBJ2-7